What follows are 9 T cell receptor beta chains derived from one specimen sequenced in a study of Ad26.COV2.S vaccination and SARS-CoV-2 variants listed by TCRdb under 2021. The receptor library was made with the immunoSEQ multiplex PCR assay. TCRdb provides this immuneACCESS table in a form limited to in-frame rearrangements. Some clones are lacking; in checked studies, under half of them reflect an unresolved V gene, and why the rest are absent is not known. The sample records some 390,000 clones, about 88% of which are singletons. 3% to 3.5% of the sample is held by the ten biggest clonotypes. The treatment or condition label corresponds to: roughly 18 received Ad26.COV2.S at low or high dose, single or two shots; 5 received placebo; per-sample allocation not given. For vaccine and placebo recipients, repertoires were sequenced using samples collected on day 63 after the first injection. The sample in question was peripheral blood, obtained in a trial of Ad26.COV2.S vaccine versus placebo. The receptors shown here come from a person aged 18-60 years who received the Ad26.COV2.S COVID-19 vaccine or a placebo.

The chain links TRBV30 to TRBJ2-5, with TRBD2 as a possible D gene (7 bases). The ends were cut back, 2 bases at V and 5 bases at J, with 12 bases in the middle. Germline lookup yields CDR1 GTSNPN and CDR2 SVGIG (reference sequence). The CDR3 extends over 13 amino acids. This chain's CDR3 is CAWSPGGWETQYF. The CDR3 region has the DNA TGTGCCTGGAGTCCGGGGGGCTGGGAGACCCAGTACTTC. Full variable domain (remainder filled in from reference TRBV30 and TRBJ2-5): SQTIHQWPATLVQPVGSPLSLECTVEGTSNPNLYWYRQAAGRGLQLLFYSVGIGQISSEVPQNLSASRPQDRQFILSSKKLLLSDSGFYLCAWSPGGWETQYFGPGTRLLVL.

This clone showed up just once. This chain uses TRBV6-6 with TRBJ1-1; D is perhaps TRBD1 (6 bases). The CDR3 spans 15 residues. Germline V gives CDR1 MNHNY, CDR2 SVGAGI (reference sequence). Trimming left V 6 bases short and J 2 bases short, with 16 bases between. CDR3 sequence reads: CASSPSQGVNTEAFF. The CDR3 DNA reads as TGTGCCAGCAGCCCATCACAGGGTGTCAACACTGAAGCTTTCTTT.

The CDR3 loop reads CASIRGNTIYF. CDR3 nucleotide sequence: TGTGCCAGCATTCGGGGAAACACCATATATTTT. The chain has TRBV2 and TRBJ1-3; D gene unclear. This CDR3 is 11 amino acids long. Germline CDR1 SNHLY, CDR2 FYNNEI. Trimming took off 7 bases at V and 4 bases at J, with 5 bases between the two ends.

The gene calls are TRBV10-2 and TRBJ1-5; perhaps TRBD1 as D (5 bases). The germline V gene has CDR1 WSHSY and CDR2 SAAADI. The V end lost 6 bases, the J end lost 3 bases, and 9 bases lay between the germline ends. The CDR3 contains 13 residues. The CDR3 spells CASRRDFNQPQHF. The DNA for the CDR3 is TGCGCCAGCAGAAGGGACTTCAATCAGCCCCAGCATTTT.

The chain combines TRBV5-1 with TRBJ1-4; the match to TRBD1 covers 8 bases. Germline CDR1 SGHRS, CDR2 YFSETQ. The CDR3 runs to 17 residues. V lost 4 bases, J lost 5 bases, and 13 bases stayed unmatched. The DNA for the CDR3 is TGCGCCAGCAGCATCGGGACAGGACGATTGAGGAATGAAAAACTGTTTTTT. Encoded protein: CASSIGTGRLRNEKLFF.

CDR3 amino acids: CASSSGTAYGYTF. DNA for the CDR3: TGTGCCAGCAGCTCCGGGACGGCCTATGGCTACACCTTC. The chain carries TRBV13 and TRBJ1-2; D perhaps matches TRBD1 (5 bases). The CDR3 runs 13 residues. The germline gives CDR1 PRHDT, CDR2 FYEKMQ (reference sequence). Trimming removed 4 bases from V and 4 bases from J, with 10 bases in between.

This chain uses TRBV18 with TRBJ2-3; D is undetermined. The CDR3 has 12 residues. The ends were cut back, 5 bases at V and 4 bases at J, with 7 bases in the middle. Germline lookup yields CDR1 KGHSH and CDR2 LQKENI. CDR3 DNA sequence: TGTGCCAGCTCAACAGCAGCAGATACGCAGTATTTT. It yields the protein CASSTAADTQYF. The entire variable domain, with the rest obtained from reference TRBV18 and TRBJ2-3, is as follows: NAGVMQNPRHLVRRRGQEARLRCSPMKGHSHVYWYRQLPEEGLKFMVYLQKENIIDESGMPKERFSAEFPKEGPSILRIQQVVRGDSAAYFCASSTAADTQYFGPGTRLTVL.

The CDR3: CASSPGGGANYGYTF. For the CDR3, the DNA is TGTGCCAGCTCACCAGGGGGGGGAGCTAACTATGGCTACACCTTC. The chain is built from TRBV18 and TRBJ1-2, with D tentatively TRBD1 (5 bases). This CDR3 has 15 amino acids. Germline loops: CDR1 KGHSH, CDR2 LQKENI. V lost 2 bases, J lost 0 bases, and 10 bases lay in between.

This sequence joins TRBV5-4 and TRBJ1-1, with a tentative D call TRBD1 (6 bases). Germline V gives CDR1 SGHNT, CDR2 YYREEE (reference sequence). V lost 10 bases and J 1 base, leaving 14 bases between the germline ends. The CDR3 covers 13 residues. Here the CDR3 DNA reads TGTGCCGGGGTCGACAGGCGGAACACTGAAGCTTTCTTT. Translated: CAGVDRRNTEAFF.